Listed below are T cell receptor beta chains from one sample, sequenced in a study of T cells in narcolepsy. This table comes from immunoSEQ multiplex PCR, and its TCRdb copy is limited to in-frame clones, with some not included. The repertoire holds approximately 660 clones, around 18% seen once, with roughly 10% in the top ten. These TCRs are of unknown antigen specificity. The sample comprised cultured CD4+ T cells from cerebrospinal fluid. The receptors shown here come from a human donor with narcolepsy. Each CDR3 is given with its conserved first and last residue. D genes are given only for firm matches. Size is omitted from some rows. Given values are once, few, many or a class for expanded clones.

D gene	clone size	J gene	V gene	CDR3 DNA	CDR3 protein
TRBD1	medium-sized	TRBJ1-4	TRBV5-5	TGTGCCAGCAGCTTCCGGACAGGGGGCACAACTAATGAAAAACTGTTTTTT	CASSFRTGGTTNEKLFF
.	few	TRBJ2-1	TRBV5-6	TGTGCCAGCAGCCCCCCTGGGGAGCGCACACCCTTAAATGAGCAGTTCTTC	CASSPPGERTPLNEQFF
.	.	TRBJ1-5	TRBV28	TGTGCCACCCGGCCGGCAGGGGTCGATCAGCCCCAGCATTTT	CATRPAGVDQPQHF
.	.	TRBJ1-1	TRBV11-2	TGTGCCAGCAGCTTTGGCATCGGGGGGGCCCAAAGACTTGAAGCTTTCTTT	CASSFGIGGAQRLEAFF
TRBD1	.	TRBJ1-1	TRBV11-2	TGTGCCAGCAGCCCCGACAGGGTGGGCACTGAAGCTTTCTTT	CASSPDRVGTEAFF
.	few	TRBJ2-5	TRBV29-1	TGCAGCGTATCGCGGACAGTGAGGGGTGAGACCCAGTACTTC	CSVSRTVRGETQYF
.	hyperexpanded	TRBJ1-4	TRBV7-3	TGTGCCAGCAGCGCCGGGGGGGGCAATGAAAAACTGTTTTTT	CASSAGGGNEKLFF
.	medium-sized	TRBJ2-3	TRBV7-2	TGTGCCAGCAGCTCCCTAGCGTCCACAGATACGCAGTATTTT	CASSSLASTDTQYF
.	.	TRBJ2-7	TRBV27	TGTGCCAGCAGCCCAGGGGAGAGACACGAGCAGTACTTC	CASSPGERHEQYF
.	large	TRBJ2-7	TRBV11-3	TGTGCCAGCAGCTTAGATGGTGAGCACGAGCAGTACTTC	CASSLDGEHEQYF
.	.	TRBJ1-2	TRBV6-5	TGTGCCAGCAGTTACCCAGTCGACAGAGACTACACCTTC	CASSYPVDRDYTF
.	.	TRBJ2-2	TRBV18	TGTGCCAGCTCACCGCGGGGAGGAGGGGACACCGGGGAGCTGTTTTTT	CASSPRGGGDTGELFF
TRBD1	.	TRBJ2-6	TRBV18	TGTGCCAGCTCATCCCAGTGGACAGGGGATTTCTCTGGGGCCAACGTCCTGACTTTC	CASSSQWTGDFSGANVLTF
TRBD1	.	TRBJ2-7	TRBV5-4	TGTGCCAGCAGCTTGCGCGGGACAGGGGCCCGCGAGCAGTACTTC	CASSLRGTGAREQYF
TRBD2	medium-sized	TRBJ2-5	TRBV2	TGTGCCAGCACCTCGCCGGTAGCGGGGTATGTGGAGACCCAGTACTTC	CASTSPVAGYVETQYF
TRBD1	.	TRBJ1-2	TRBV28	TGTGCCAGCAGTTCGCCGGGACAGGGGGCACGGAACTATGGCTACACCTTC	CASSSPGQGARNYGYTF
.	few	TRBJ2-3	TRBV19	TGTGCCAGTAATCCTGGCGGGGCAACGCAGTATTTT	CASNPGGATQYF
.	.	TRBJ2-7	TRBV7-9	TGTGCCAGCAGCTTAGATGGTGAGCACGAGCAGTACTTC	CASSLDGEHEQYF
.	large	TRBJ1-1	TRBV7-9	TGTGCCAGCAGCAGAGAAGGGGTGGGCACTGAAGCTTTCTTT	CASSREGVGTEAFF
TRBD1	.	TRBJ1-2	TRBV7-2	TGTGCCAGCAGCCCATCAGGGGGCGGCTATGGCTACACCTTC	CASSPSGGGYGYTF
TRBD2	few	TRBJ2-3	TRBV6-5	TGTGCCAGCAGTTACTCGAGCGGGAGTCAGTTAGATACGCAGTATTTT	CASSYSSGSQLDTQYF
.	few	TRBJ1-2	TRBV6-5	TGTGCCAGCAGCGGGACTCCTGGAGGCTACACCTTC	CASSGTPGGYTF
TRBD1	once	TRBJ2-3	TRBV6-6	TGTGCCAGCAGTTCCGACAGGGGAGAGGCAGATACGCAGTATTTT	CASSSDRGEADTQYF
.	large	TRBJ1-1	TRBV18	TGTGCCAGCTCACCAACATTAAACGGGAAGGAAATAGCTTTCTTT	CASSPTLNGKEIAFF
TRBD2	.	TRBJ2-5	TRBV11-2	TGTGCCAGCAGCTCGACTAGCGGGAGGGGGGAGACCCAGTACTTC	CASSSTSGRGETQYF
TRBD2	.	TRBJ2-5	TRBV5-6	TGTGCCAGCAGCTTGAGCGGGAGGGCCGAAGAGACCCAGTACTTC	CASSLSGRAEETQYF
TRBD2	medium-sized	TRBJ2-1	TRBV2	TGTGCCAGCAGTGAAGCGCGGCGGGAGACGGGTGAGCAGTTCTTC	CASSEARRETGEQFF
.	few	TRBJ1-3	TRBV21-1	TGTGCCAGCAGGGAGCGTCTGCTACAACACGCACGAAACACCATATATTTT	CASRERLLQHARNTIYF
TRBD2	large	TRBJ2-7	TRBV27	TGTGCCAGCAGACTAGCGGGAGTCCGCGAGCAGTACTTC	CASRLAGVREQYF
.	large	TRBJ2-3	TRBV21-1	TGTGCCAGCAGTGGCCCTAGTCTGAGCGGGAGTCAACGGCTGACAGATACGCAGTATTTT	CASSGPSLSGSQRLTDTQYF
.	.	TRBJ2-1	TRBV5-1	TGCGCCAGCAGCCTGAACGGACAGAGCTCCTACAATGAGCAGTTCTTC	CASSLNGQSSYNEQFF
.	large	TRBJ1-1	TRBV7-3	TGTGCCAGCAGCTTAACCCACGATGGACTTGAAGCTTTCTTT	CASSLTHDGLEAFF
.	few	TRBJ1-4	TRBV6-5	TGTGCCAGCAGTGAACAACCACGGGGTGAAAAACTGTTTTTT	CASSEQPRGEKLFF
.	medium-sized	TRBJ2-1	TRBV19	TGTGCCAGTAGTATAGATTCTGGGCCCAATGAGCAGTTCTTC	CASSIDSGPNEQFF
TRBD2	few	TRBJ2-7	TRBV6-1	TGTGCCAGCAGCTCGACCGGGACTACTCTCTACGAGCAGTACTTC	CASSSTGTTLYEQYF
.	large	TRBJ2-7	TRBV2	TGTGCCAGCAGCCAAAGCGGCAACTCGTACGAGCAGTACTTC	CASSQSGNSYEQYF
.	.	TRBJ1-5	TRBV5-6	TGTGCCAGCAGCTTGTGGCAGGGAAATCAGCCCCAGCATTTT	CASSLWQGNQPQHF
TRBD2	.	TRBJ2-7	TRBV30	TGTGCCTGGAGGAGGAGCGGGAGGACCTACGAGCAGTACTTC	CAWRRSGRTYEQYF
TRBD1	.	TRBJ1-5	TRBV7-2	TGTGCCAGCAGCGTCGACAACAGGGGATCCCAGCATTTT	CASSVDNRGSQHF
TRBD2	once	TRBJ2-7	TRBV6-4	TGTGCCAGCAGTCTTAGCGGGATCTCGGACGAGCAGTACTTC	CASSLSGISDEQYF
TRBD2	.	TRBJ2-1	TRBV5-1	TGCGCCAGCAGCCAACGGACTAGCGGGAGTGGGAATGAGCAGTTCTTC	CASSQRTSGSGNEQFF
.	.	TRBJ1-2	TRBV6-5	TGTGCCAGCAGTATAACAGGGCTAGGCTACACCTTC	CASSITGLGYTF
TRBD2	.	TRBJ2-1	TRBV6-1	TGTGCCAGCAGTCAAGCGGGAGAGTTAACTGAGCAGTTCTTC	CASSQAGELTEQFF